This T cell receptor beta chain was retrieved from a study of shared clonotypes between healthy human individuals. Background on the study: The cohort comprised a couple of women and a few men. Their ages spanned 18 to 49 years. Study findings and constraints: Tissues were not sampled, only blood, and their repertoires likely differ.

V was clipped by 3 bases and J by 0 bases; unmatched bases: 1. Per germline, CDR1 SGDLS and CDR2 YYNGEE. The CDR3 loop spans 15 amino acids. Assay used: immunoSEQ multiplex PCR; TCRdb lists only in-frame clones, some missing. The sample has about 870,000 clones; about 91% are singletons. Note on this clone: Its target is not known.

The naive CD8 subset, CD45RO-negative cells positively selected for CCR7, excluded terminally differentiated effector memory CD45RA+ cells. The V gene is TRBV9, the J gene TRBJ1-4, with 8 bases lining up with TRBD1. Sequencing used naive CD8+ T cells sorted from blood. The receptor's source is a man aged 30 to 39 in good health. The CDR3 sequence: CASSGGQATNEKLFF. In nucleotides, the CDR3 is TGTGCCAGCAGCGGGGGACAGGCAACTAATGAAAAACTGTTTTTT.